This T cell receptor (beta chain) emerged from a study of T cell repertoires in cytomegalovirus infection (dated by TCRdb to the late 2010s). Concerning the study at large: Recently identified HLA-C-restricted CMV epitopes, whose presentation resists viral immunomodulation, were targeted by peptide stimulations together with well-studied HLA-B-restricted epitopes. Donor HLA type was relevant to the analysis, as public TCR beta signatures indicated carriage of CMV infection together with the matching HLA type.

According to the study, the label for this sample's treatment or condition signals: in vitro stimulation with specific CMV peptide epitopes to enrich CMV-specific T cells. The full study reports these points: The ex vivo response was dominated by HLA-C-restricted CMV-specific TCR beta clonotypes, which also provided the single most frequent clonotype in two of eight donors. In both this cohort and an independent roughly 400-donor cohort, the cumulative frequency of public TCR beta family members distinguished carriers of CMV infection plus the relevant HLA type.

The data were produced on an Illumina HiSeq 1500. TCRdb reworked the public reads: Q25 trimming with fastp, MiXCR clone assembly, productive beta chains retained. Every CDR3 protein is listed once, alongside the most common genes and DNA of its rows. In all, the sample holds about 78,000 distinct CDR3 sequences, and about 37% of those were seen once. The top ten clonotypes cover about 92% of the sample. On this clonotype: What antigen it recognizes has not been identified. No much larger clone exists at a distance of one base, and base qualities are not known.

The germline V gene sets CDR1 to MGHRA and CDR2 to YSYEKL. V loses 4 bases of germline sequence and J loses 10 bases, and the interval between the two ends is 15 bases. From the cysteine through the phenylalanine, the CDR3 covers 13 amino acids. The only DNA kept is the CDR3, 39 bases in frame from the first base. The sequencing here drew on CD8+ T cells from cultured PBMCs, taken from culture after CMV antigen stimulation. The sequence links TRBV4-1 to TRBJ2-3; 5 matching bases give a weak D call of TRBD2. This TCR was sampled from a human donor in good health (CMV status not recorded). Some clones in this sample may be carry-over from other donors' samples. The DNA sequence is given as TGCGCCAGCAGCCTAGCGTACCAGGATGCGCAGTATTTT. This gives the protein CASSLAYQDAQYF.